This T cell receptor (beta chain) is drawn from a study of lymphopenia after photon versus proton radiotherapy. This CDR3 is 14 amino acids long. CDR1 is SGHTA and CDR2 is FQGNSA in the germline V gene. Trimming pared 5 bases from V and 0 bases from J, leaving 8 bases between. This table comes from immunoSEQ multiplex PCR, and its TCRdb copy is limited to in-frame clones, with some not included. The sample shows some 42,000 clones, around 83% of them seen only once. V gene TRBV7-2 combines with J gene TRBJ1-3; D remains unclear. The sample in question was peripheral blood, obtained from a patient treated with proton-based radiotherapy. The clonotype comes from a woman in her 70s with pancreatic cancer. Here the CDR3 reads CASSVRPSGNTIYF. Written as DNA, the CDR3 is TGTGCCAGCAGCGTCAGGCCCTCTGGAAACACCATATATTTT.